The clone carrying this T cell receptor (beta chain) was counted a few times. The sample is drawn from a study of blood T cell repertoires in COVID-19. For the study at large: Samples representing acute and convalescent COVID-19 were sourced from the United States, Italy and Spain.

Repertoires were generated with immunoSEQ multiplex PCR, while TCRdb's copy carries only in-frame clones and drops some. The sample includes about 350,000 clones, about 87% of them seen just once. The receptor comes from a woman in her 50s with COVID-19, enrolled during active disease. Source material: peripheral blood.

The CDR3 DNA sequence: TGTGCCTGGAAGGAGTACGGGCAGGGAGGCGGGGAGCTGTTTTTT. As protein: CAWKEYGQGGGELFF. The genes are TRBV30 and TRBJ2-2; a possible D gene is TRBD2 (6 bases). From germline, CDR1 is GTSNPN and CDR2 SVGIG (reference sequence). This CDR3 has 15 amino acids. V was clipped by 4 bases and J by 7 bases, with 19 bases between them.